This T cell receptor (beta chain) was recorded in a study of alternative splicing in chronic myeloid leukemia remission (dated by TCRdb to about 2020). For the wider study: Remission specimens from the trials were collected at major or complete molecular response, at 12 or 24 months of TKI therapy. Nine or ten diagnostic specimens, together with matched remission specimens, were obtained from the RESIST (imatinib), ENESTxtnd (nilotinib) and PINNACLE (nilotinib plus pegylated interferon) trials. RNA sequencing was used to profile peripheral blood taken from chronic-phase CML patients both at diagnosis and at remission, and those profiles were then compared against healthy donors. The French Persistem study contributed nine CML samples, of which seven were diagnostic and two were matched remission samples. In terms of female/male counts, the diagnosis samples were 11/5, the remission samples were 8/3 and the controls were 2/4. For the trials, the diagnostic specimens consisted of total leukocytes from peripheral blood that had been collected in EDTA. Median ages were around 50 years at diagnosis, around 59 at remission and 35 to 40 for healthy controls. Total RNA was extracted with Trizol from peripheral blood mononuclear cells of diagnosis, remission and control samples.

Library preparation was by bulk RNA-seq. The TruSeq Stranded RNA sample prep kit was used to generate libraries of poly-A-enriched mRNA from an input of about 1,000 ng total RNA. Each sample was sequenced in triplicate using paired-end sequencing on a HiSeq 2500. Each mate in the RNA-seq data had a read length of 125 nucleotides. In the paper's pipeline: Reads were trimmed and aligned to hg38 with STAR v2.7, with quality control by FASTQC, RSeQC and multiqc. Salmon 0.14.1 was used to quantify gene expression levels as transcripts per million (TPM). Principal component analysis suggested that transcriptomic profiles were not driven by trial, library batch, sequencing batch, treatment regimen or sex. Reprocessed by TCRdb, the reads give a single entry per CDR3 protein sequence, without DNA. The V and J calls were determined by TCRdb, not by the authors. The sample profile shows about 150 distinct CDR3 sequences; approximately 98% of them were found once. Together, the top ten hold more than 6.5% of the sample.

Measured from the cysteine to the phenylalanine, the CDR3 is 15 residues long. DNA is not recorded here. From a lookup of the germline V gene (reference sequence), CDR1 and CDR2 are LGHDT and YNNKEL. Comments on this clonotype: Its antigen target is currently unknown.

What this sample's time point label stands for: major or complete molecular response after front-line TKI therapy. About 17 CML patients made up the patient cohort, and matched post-remission samples were retrieved for a subset of those patients. What the authors observed across the whole study: At remission, blood cell composition had been reconfigured so that it resembled normal controls enriched in lymphoid cells. Strong differences in blood cell composition were observed between timepoints, with a shift from myeloid progenitor enrichment at diagnosis to mature lymphoid enrichment at remission.

This receptor was obtained from an adult with chronic myeloid leukemia. The rearrangement combines TRBV3-1 with TRBJ2-3; the D gene TCRdb calls, TRBD2, cannot be checked with no DNA. Material: PBMCs or total blood leukocytes (not recorded which), obtained during remission. The CDR3 region has the sequence CASSPSGRSTDTQYF.